This T cell receptor (beta chain) was captured by sequencing in a study of OX40 agonist ivuxolimab in advanced cancers. Across the study: Ivuxolimab is an agonistic anti-OX40 (CD134) antibody, and patients were treated with it. Study-level results: There was clonal expansion of CD4+ and CD8+ blood T cells by week 6 at 0.1 to 3.0 mg/kg. There were also nonresponders showing low normalized T-cell clonal expansion.

This clone was detected a few times. Its target is unknown. Libraries were prepared by immunoSEQ multiplex PCR; TCRdb keeps only in-frame clonotypes and omits some of them. Of about 45,000 clones listed, approximately 80% are singletons. The source is an adult with an advanced solid tumor such as melanoma, head and neck, liver or kidney cancer. Sample: CD4+ or CD8+ T cells sorted from blood, taken in a trial of the OX40 agonist ivuxolimab.

CDR3 coding DNA: TGCGCCAGTGCCGAATGGGACTATGGCTACACCTTC. Residues: CASAEWDYGYTF. The V call is TRBV10-2, the J call TRBJ1-2; D is undetermined. The CDR3 totals 12 residues. Germline CDR1 WSHSY, CDR2 SAAADI. Trimming removed 9 bases at V and 3 bases at J, with 11 bases between.